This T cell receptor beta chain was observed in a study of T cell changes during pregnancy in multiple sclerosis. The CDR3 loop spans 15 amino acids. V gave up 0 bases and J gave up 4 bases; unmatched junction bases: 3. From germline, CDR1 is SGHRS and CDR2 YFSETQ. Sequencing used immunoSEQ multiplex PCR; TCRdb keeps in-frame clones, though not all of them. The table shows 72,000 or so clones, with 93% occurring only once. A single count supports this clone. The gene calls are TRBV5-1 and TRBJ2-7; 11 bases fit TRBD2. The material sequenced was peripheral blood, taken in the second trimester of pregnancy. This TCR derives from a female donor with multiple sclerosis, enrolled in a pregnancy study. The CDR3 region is CASSLGLAGWYEQYF. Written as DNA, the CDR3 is TGCGCCAGCAGCTTGGGACTAGCGGGATGGTACGAGCAGTACTTC.